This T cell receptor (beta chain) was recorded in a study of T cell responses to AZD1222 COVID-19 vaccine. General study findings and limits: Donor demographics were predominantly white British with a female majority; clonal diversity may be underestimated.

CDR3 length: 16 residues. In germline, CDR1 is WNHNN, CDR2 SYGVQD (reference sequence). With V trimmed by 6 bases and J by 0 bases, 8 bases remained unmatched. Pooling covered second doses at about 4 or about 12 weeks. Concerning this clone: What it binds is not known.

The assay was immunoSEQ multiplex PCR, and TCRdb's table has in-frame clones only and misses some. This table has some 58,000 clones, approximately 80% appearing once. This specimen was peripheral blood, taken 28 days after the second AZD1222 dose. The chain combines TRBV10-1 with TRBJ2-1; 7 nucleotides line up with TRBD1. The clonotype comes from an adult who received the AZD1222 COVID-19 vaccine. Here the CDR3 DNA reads TGCGCCAGCAGGACCACAGGGGATAGCTCCTACAATGAGCAGTTCTTC. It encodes CASRTTGDSSYNEQFF.